The 8 T cell receptor beta chains below come from one sample, sequenced in a study of spatial heterogeneity in lung cancer. The time point is: sample taken at primary tumor resection. Whole RNA obtained from tumor, nontumor lung or frozen PBMC underwent sequencing without sorting. MiXCR, run by TCRdb on the 5' RACE reads, gives a single entry per CDR3 protein. The sample has tens of thousands of distinct CDR3 sequences; roughly 13% are singletons. Sequences were derived from PBMCs, sampled at surgery. These receptors all stem from a male donor with early-stage non-small cell lung cancer.

To note about this clonotype: A much larger clone differs by one base, so this may be a read error. The chain employs TRBV2 and TRBJ1-5; D gene unclear. The V gene's germline CDR1 is SNHLY and CDR2 FYNNEI. V dropped 8 bases and J dropped 3 bases, with 11 bases sitting between them. This CDR3 comprises 13 residues. In nucleotides, the CDR3 is TGTGCCAGCTGTGTTACGGTCAATCAGCCCCAGCATTTT. This sequence encodes CASCVTVNQPQHF.

This clonotype was recorded once. The rearrangement links TRBV4-2 to TRBJ2-2; D remains ambiguous. The germline V gene has CDR1 LGHNA and CDR2 YNFKEQ. V was clipped by 0 bases and J by 6 bases, with 11 bases between them. This CDR3 region has 15 residues. The CDR3 DNA follows: TGTGCCAGCAGCCAAGAGGCTAGGGATGCCGGGGAGCTGTTTTTT. It specifies CASSQEARDAGELFF.

The genes are TRBV5-1 and TRBJ1-2, with D possibly TRBD1 on 6 matching bases. This CDR3 has 14 amino acids. Germline assignment: CDR1 SGHRS and CDR2 YFSETQ. V lost 3 bases and J lost 9, with 18 bases in between. CDR3: CASSSEGTIRRYTF. CDR3 nucleotide sequence: TGCGCCAGCAGCTCGGAAGGGACAATTCGGCGCTACACCTTC.

This clonotype has at least ten counts. The rearrangement joins TRBV6-1 to TRBJ1-1; D possibly corresponds to TRBD1 (6 bases). V shed 0 bases and J shed 10 bases, with 12 bases lying between them. Germline V lookup: CDR1 MNHNS, CDR2 SASEGT. The CDR3 runs 13 residues. CDR3 sequence reads: CASSEAGGLGAFF. In nucleotides, the CDR3 is TGTGCCAGCAGTGAAGCGGGGGGGCTGGGAGCTTTCTTT.

V usage is TRBV15 and J usage is TRBJ2-7, with 11 positions matching TRBD2. CDR1 LNHNV and CDR2 YYDKDF come from the germline V gene (reference sequence). The CDR3 is 15 residues long. V lost 4 bases and J lost 6; bases outside the gene matches: 8. CDR3 loop: CATSTSRLAGSEQYF. The CDR3 nucleotides read TGTGCCACCAGCACCTCTAGACTAGCGGGGTCCGAGCAGTACTTC.

This clonotype turned up a few times. V is TRBV25-1 and J is TRBJ2-1, with D unresolved. Germline-derived CDR1 and CDR2 are MGHDK and SYGVNS. The length of the CDR3 is 12 residues. V was pared by 6 bases and J by 3 bases, with 6 bases between. The CDR3 sequence: CASRANYNEQFF. CDR3 in DNA: TGTGCCAGCAGAGCGAACTACAATGAGCAGTTCTTC.

This chain connects TRBV7-3 to TRBJ2-5, with TRBD2 matching 9 bases. V lost 5 bases to trimming and J lost 3 bases; unmatched junction nucleotides: 13. The CDR3 is 17 residues long. Germline V gives CDR1 SGHTA, CDR2 FQGTGA. DNA of the CDR3: TGTGCCAGCAGCGCCGCCTTGGGAGCTAGCGGGGAAGAGACCCAGTACTTC. Its protein is CASSAALGASGEETQYF.

This clonotype was detected a few times. J is TRBJ1-5 and V is TRBV27; D unclear. V was trimmed by 4 bases and J by 0 bases, leaving 10 bases between them. The CDR3 runs 15 residues. Germline loops: CDR1 MNHEY, CDR2 SMNVEV (reference sequence). CDR3 bases: TGTGCCAGCAGTTCGGAACGGATTAGCAATCAGCCCCAGCATTTT. Its protein product is CASSSERISNQPQHF.